What follows describes a single TCR beta chain. The antigen remains unidentified. Using its own MiXCR run on the 5' RACE reads, TCRdb lists one record per CDR3 protein. The sample yields tens of thousands of distinct CDR3 sequences, less than 15% seen once. The germline CDR1 and CDR2 sequences are SGDLS and YYNGEE. The junction had 6 bases not matched to a gene; V was cut back by 4 bases and J by 7 bases. The CDR3 has 14 residues. These data originate in a study of early T cells in non-severe SARS-CoV-2 infection. Study-level information: Unsorted whole-blood RNA was sequenced in bulk, leaving chains unpaired.

Study-wide findings and caveats: Comparison of clonotypes with VDJdb favored anti-spike CD8 responses while missing private and CD4 specificities.

The sequence was collected from an adult who was a healthcare worker with PCR-confirmed SARS-CoV-2 infection or an uninfected control (not recorded which). Sequencing was performed on whole blood. The chain uses TRBV9 and TRBJ2-2, with 8 positions matching TRBD1. The chain's CDR3 is CASSPRTGIGELFF. The DNA of the CDR3 is TGTGCCAGCAGCCCTCGGACAGGGATCGGGGAGCTGTTTTTT.